These 7 T cell receptor beta chains came from one sample sequenced in a study of T-cell memory formation after mild COVID-19. In TCRdb, the 5' RACE reads were re-called with MiXCR into one record per CDR3 protein. This table has roughly 1,600 distinct CDR3 sequences, roughly 60% appearing once. The sequenced sample was PBMCs or a T cell subset sorted from them (not recorded which). These receptors originate from an adult who had mild COVID-19 (a few samples of this study predate the infection). Cell type and time point are not known.

This clonotype is medium-sized in the sample. The chain employs TRBV5-4 and TRBJ1-4; D is perhaps TRBD1 (5 bases). V shed 3 bases and J shed 4 bases, with 10 bases lying between them. CDR1 SGHNT and CDR2 YYREEE come from the germline V gene (reference sequence). The CDR3 runs to 14 residues. CDR3 sequence reads: CASSSGTGNEKLFF. The CDR3 region has the DNA TGTGCCAGCAGCTCTGGGACGGGTAATGAAAAACTGTTTTTT.

The chain recombines TRBV5-6 with TRBJ2-5; 7 positions match TRBD2. The V gene end was trimmed by 7 bases and the J gene end by 7 bases; junction bases not matched to a gene: 16. This CDR3 has 15 residues. Germline V CDR1 and CDR2: SGHDT, YYEEEE. CDR3 DNA sequence: TGTGCCAGCTCCCCTCCGGCGGGAGCCAAGCTGACCCAGTACTTC. Its protein product is CASSPPAGAKLTQYF.

By its share, this clonotype is large. In DNA, the CDR3 is TGTGCCAGCAGCCGGGACAGGGGCCGAACGCAGCCCCAGCATTTT. Its protein is CASSRDRGRTQPQHF. V and J are TRBV7-2 and TRBJ1-5; 10 bases agree with TRBD1. This CDR3 has 15 amino acids. The junction had 8 bases not matched to a gene; V was cut back by 5 bases and J by 7 bases. Germline V gene data show CDR1 as SGHTA and CDR2 as FQGNSA.

By share of the sample, this clonotype is large. The chain uses TRBV7-3 and TRBJ2-3; D unclear. Trimming removed 4 bases at V and 0 bases at J, with 11 bases between. Germline CDR1 reads SGHTA; CDR2 reads FQGTGA. The CDR3 length is 15 residues. CDR3 region: CASSSLARSTDTQYF. DNA of the CDR3: TGTGCCAGCAGCTCATTAGCAAGGAGCACAGATACGCAGTATTTT.

A few counts support this clonotype. This sequence joins TRBV4-1 and TRBJ2-1; the match to TRBD2 covers 8 bases. The ends lost 0 bases at V and 9 bases at J; junction bases unmatched: 7. The germline CDR1 and CDR2 sequences are MGHRA and YSYEKL. This CDR3 has 15 amino acids. The CDR3 loop reads CASSQDSGGAGEQFF. The CDR3 region has the DNA TGCGCCAGCAGCCAAGATTCCGGGGGGGCCGGTGAGCAGTTCTTC.

By sample share, this clonotype is large. The chain uses TRBV12-3 or TRBV12-4 and TRBJ2-1; 9 nucleotides match TRBD2. With V trimmed by 6 bases and J by 7 bases, 10 bases remained unmatched. This CDR3 spans 15 amino acids. The CDR3 sequence: CASSPPGLAGNEQFF. CDR3 nucleotides: TGTGCCAGCAGCCCTCCGGGACTAGCCGGTAATGAGCAGTTCTTC.

This clonotype is judged medium-sized. The chain is built from TRBV18 and TRBJ1-5; tentative D call: TRBD1 (5 bases). CDR3 size: 13 residues. With 3 bases removed from V and 4 bases from J, the gap between germline ends came to 7 bases. Germline CDR1 and CDR2: KGHSH and LQKENI. CDR3: CASSPGGNQPQHF. The CDR3 DNA reads TGTGCCAGCTCACCCGGGGGGAATCAGCCCCAGCATTTT.